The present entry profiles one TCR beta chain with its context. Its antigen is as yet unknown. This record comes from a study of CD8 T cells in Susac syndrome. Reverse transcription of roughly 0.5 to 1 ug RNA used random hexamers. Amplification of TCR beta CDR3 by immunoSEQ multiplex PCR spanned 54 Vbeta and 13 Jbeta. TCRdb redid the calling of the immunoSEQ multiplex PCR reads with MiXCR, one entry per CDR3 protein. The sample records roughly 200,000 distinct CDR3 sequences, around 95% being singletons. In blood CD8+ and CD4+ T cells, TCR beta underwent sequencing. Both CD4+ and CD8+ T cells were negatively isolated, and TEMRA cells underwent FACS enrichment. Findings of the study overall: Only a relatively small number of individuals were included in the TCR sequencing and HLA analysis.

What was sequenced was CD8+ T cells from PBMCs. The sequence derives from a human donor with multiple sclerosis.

The DNA of the CDR3 is TGCAGTGCTAGTATTCCCGAGCGGGGGGTGAACACCGGGGAGCTGTTTTTT. It yields the protein CSASIPERGVNTGELFF. The rearrangement uses TRBV20-1 and TRBJ2-2; 9 nucleotides line up with TRBD2. The J segment lost 1 base and the V segment lost 3 bases, leaving 9 bases of the junction unmatched. CDR1 DFQATT and CDR2 SNEGSKA come from the germline V gene (reference sequence). CDR3 length equals 17 residues.